A single sample is the source of the 22 T cell receptor beta chains below, sequenced in a study of beta chain features in type 1 diabetes. The whole isolated RNA underwent reverse transcription, so sequencing captured expressed TCRB transcripts. Profiled with immunoSEQ multiplex PCR; TCRdb holds only in-frame clones, not every one. This sample has approximately 150,000 clones; more than 9% occur once, and the top ten carry under 1.5%. Sequencing input: naive CD4+ T cells from blood. Every receptor here comes from a man aged 18 to 30 in good health.

This clone was found a few times. The chain uses TRBV5-1 and TRBJ1-6, with D maybe TRBD1 (6 bases). Germline loops: CDR1 SGHRS, CDR2 YFSETQ. There are 16 residues in the CDR3. V dropped 4 bases and J dropped 7 bases, with 18 bases sitting between them. The CDR3 DNA is TGCGCCAGCAGCCCACATGTCAGGGGCAACAATTCACCCCTCCACTTT. It yields the protein CASSPHVRGNNSPLHF.

Only a few counts were recorded for this clone. This chain links TRBV7-9 with TRBJ2-3, with 13 bases aligning to TRBD2. The CDR3 is made up of 16 amino acids. CDR1 and CDR2 (germline): SEHNR, FQNEAQ (reference sequence). V lost 6 bases, J lost 1 base, and 4 bases stayed unmatched. CDR3 DNA sequence: TGTGCCAGCAGGACTAGCGGGGGGCTTCGCACAGATACGCAGTATTTT. Amino acids: CASRTSGGLRTDTQYF.

In its sample, this clone was seen a few times. The rearrangement joins TRBV11-1 to TRBJ2-3; possible D gene TRBD1, 6 bases. V was trimmed by 5 bases and J by 4 bases, leaving 13 bases between them. CDR1 is SGHAT and CDR2 is FQDESV in the germline V gene (reference sequence). The CDR3 spans 14 residues. CDR3 sequence reads: CASSPRRQADTQYF. CDR3 coding DNA: TGTGCCAGCAGCCCCCGTCGACAGGCAGATACGCAGTATTTT.

This clone was seen a few times. V and J are TRBV10-2 and TRBJ2-1, with 8 positions matching TRBD1. The CDR3 consists of 14 residues. The germline V gene has CDR1 WSHSY and CDR2 SAAADI. The V gene end was trimmed by 2 bases and the J gene end by 12 bases; junction bases not matched to a gene: 9. In DNA, the CDR3 is TGCGCCAGCAGTGAGATGGGCACAGGGGGAGGGCAGTTCTTC. This encodes CASSEMGTGGGQFF.

V usage is TRBV28 and J usage is TRBJ2-4; D unclear. CDR3 length equals 13 residues. CDR1 and CDR2 (germline): MDHEN, SYDVKM. Between the trimmed V and J ends, which lost 6 bases and 5 bases, there was a span of 11 bases. CDR3 sequence reads: CASSFGHENIQYF. The CDR3 DNA is TGTGCCAGCAGCTTTGGCCATGAAAACATTCAGTACTTC.

This clone was recorded at least ten times. V usage is TRBV13 and J usage is TRBJ1-3; maybe TRBD1 (5 bases). This CDR3 region has 14 residues. Between the trimmed V and J ends, which lost 8 bases and 9 bases, there was a span of 20 bases. The germline gives CDR1 PRHDT, CDR2 FYEKMQ (reference sequence). The CDR3 bases are TGTGCCAGCGGCCTCGACCCAGGGTTTGGCACCATATATTTT. This codes for CASGLDPGFGTIYF.

In this sample, this clone turned up a few times. The chain couples TRBV5-1 to TRBJ2-5; D is perhaps TRBD2 (6 bases). Trimming removed 0 bases from V and 3 bases from J, with 9 bases in between. Germline lookup yields CDR1 SGHRS and CDR2 YFSETQ. This CDR3 comprises 14 residues. CDR3 residues: CASSLVGGEETQYF. The CDR3 DNA reads TGCGCCAGCAGCTTGGTCGGGGGTGAAGAGACCCAGTACTTC.

V gene TRBV5-1 combines with J gene TRBJ1-1; no clear D gene. Germline loops: CDR1 SGHRS, CDR2 YFSETQ. Deletions cut 2 bases from V and 1 base from J, with 9 bases between. The CDR3 is made up of 14 amino acids. The CDR3: CASSLRTGNTEAFF. DNA for the CDR3: TGCGCCAGCAGCTTAAGGACTGGGAACACTGAAGCTTTCTTT.

The CDR3 protein is CASSWGSSGGADTQYF. The CDR3 DNA is TGTGCCAGCAGCTGGGGCTCTAGCGGGGGGGCTGATACGCAGTATTTT. The chain combines TRBV5-6 with TRBJ2-3; 12 bases align to TRBD2. This CDR3 has 16 amino acids. Germline V gives CDR1 SGHDT, CDR2 YYEEEE. V gave up 3 bases and J gave up 6 bases; unmatched junction bases: 8. The full variable domain, its missing parts supplied by reference TRBV5-6 and TRBJ2-3, is DAGVTQSPTHLIKTRGQQVTLRCSPKSGHDTVSWYQQALGQGPQFIFQYYEEEERQRGNFPDRFSGHQFPNYSSELNVNALLLGDSALYLCASSWGSSGGADTQYFGPGTRLTVL.

The chain joins TRBV19 to TRBJ2-3; TRBD2 matches 9 bases. The CDR3 covers 16 residues. Germline loops: CDR1 LNHDA, CDR2 SQIVND (reference sequence). V lost 5 bases and J lost 4; bases outside the gene matches: 10. The CDR3 bases are TGTGCCAGTAGTCCCCGGGGTAGCGGGGGCCCAGATACGCAGTATTTT. Protein product: CASSPRGSGGPDTQYF.

There are many counts of this clone. The chain recombines TRBV29-1 with TRBJ2-4, with 7 bases that match TRBD1. The V segment lost 6 bases and the J segment 3 bases; nucleotides outside the gene matches: 5. The CDR3 totals 13 residues. Germline V gives CDR1 SQVTM, CDR2 ANQGSEA. This chain's CDR3 is CSVERTGKNIQYF. DNA for the CDR3: TGCAGCGTCGAACGGACAGGCAAAAACATTCAGTACTTC.

This chain uses TRBV4-3 with TRBJ2-7; 11 nucleotides match TRBD1. CDR3 size: 15 residues. Germline V gene data show CDR1 as LGHNA and CDR2 as YSLEER. Trimming cost V 4 bases and J 6 bases; bases outside gene matches: 8. The CDR3 DNA is TGCGCCAGCAGCCGGGACGGGACAGGGGGTGGCGAGCAGTACTTC. Translating gives CASSRDGTGGGEQYF.

This chain joins TRBV7-9 and TRBJ2-2, with 7 bases identical to TRBD2. This CDR3 is 15 amino acids long. Per germline, CDR1 SEHNR and CDR2 FQNEAQ (reference sequence). Trimming at V came to 3 bases and at J to 3 bases, leaving 4 bases not matched to a gene. The CDR3 spells CASSLRGTDTGELFF. CDR3 coding DNA: TGTGCCAGCAGCTTGCGGGGGACCGACACCGGGGAGCTGTTTTTT.

This clone was seen many times. The chain couples TRBV4-3 to TRBJ2-1; 9 bases line up with TRBD1. CDR1 LGHNA and CDR2 YSLEER come from the germline V gene. Trimming cost V 3 bases and J 3 bases; bases outside gene matches: 3. There are 15 residues in the CDR3. CDR3 in amino acids: CASSQPGQGYNEQFF. The DNA for the CDR3 is TGCGCCAGCAGCCAGCCGGGACAGGGCTACAATGAGCAGTTCTTC.

This rearrangement joins TRBV11-2 to TRBJ2-5; 7 bases match TRBD1. Losses at the gene ends were 5 bases for V and 1 base for J; bases not matched to a gene: 10. Per germline, CDR1 SGHAT and CDR2 FQNNGV. The CDR3 runs 16 residues. Written as DNA, the CDR3 is TGTGCCAGCAGCCCGATGGGGACAGTCAGCCAAGAGACCCAGTACTTC. Protein product: CASSPMGTVSQETQYF.

This chain uses TRBV2 with TRBJ1-1; TRBD1 might be the D (6 bases). CDR1 is SNHLY and CDR2 is FYNNEI in the germline V gene. V was cut by 7 bases and J by 1 base, with 10 bases left in between. This CDR3 spans 13 amino acids. The CDR3 sequence is CASNTGPNTEAFF. The CDR3 DNA reads as TGTGCCAGCAACACAGGGCCGAACACTGAAGCTTTCTTT.

This clone was found a few times. J is TRBJ2-1 and V is TRBV5-1; the D is unclear. Germline CDR1 reads SGHRS; CDR2 reads YFSETQ. CDR3 length: 12 amino acids. Trimming took off 5 bases at V and 10 bases at J, with 13 bases between the two ends. For the CDR3, the DNA is TGCGCCAGCAGTTTCATCAACGGGGAGCAGTTCTTC. Translation gives CASSFINGEQFF.

The chain joins TRBV25-1 to TRBJ2-1; tentatively, D is TRBD1 (6 bases). Looked up from germline, CDR1 is MGHDK and CDR2 is SYGVNS. Deletions cut 4 bases from V and 4 bases from J, with 11 bases between. The CDR3 loop spans 14 amino acids. CDR3 sequence (DNA): TGTGCCAGCAGTGGAACAGGGCGTTACAATGAGCAGTTCTTC. This codes for CASSGTGRYNEQFF.

Only a few counts were recorded for this clone. The V gene is TRBV5-4, the J gene TRBJ1-1; D not resolved. Germline V gene sequence: CDR1 SGHNT, CDR2 YYREEE (reference sequence). The V and J ends lost 4 bases and 11 bases respectively, with 18 bases between them. This CDR3 has 13 amino acids. CDR3: CASSPRLTSDAFF. CDR3 nucleotides: TGTGCCAGCAGCCCCCGACTGACTAGCGATGCTTTCTTT.

This clone showed up just a few times. The chain employs TRBV11-2 and TRBJ2-3; possibly TRBD1 for D (6 bases). Germline V lookup: CDR1 SGHAT, CDR2 FQNNGV. The CDR3 consists of 16 residues. The V end was cut by 5 bases, the J end by 2 bases, with 17 bases between. The CDR3 DNA sequence: TGTGCCAGCAGCCCAGGGGTAGGGACATTCACAGATACGCAGTATTTT. Its translation: CASSPGVGTFTDTQYF.

V usage is TRBV30 and J usage is TRBJ1-5; 8 nucleotides agree with TRBD1. This CDR3 has 14 residues. The germline V gene has CDR1 GTSNPN and CDR2 SVGIG (reference sequence). Trimming cost V 0 bases and J 7 bases; bases outside gene matches: 5. Here the CDR3 DNA reads TGTGCCTGGAGTGTACGACAGGGGTTACAGCCCCAGCATTTT. Its translation: CAWSVRQGLQPQHF.

This clone has only a few counts. This rearrangement joins TRBV5-4 to TRBJ1-4; 7 bases fit TRBD1. CDR3 size: 16 residues. CDR1 is SGHNT and CDR2 is YYREEE in the germline V gene (reference sequence). The V gene end was trimmed by 2 bases and the J gene end by 3 bases; junction bases not matched to a gene: 7. CDR3 nucleotides: TGTGCCAGCAGCTTCGCCGGGACAGCGGCTAATGAAAAACTGTTTTTT. Its translation: CASSFAGTAANEKLFF.